This T cell receptor (beta chain) was identified during a study of shared clonotypes between healthy human individuals. The study's findings and limits: Roughly 5% of naive CD4 clonotypes were common to a handful of donors.

CD45RA-negative memory and CD45RA+ naive subsets were split from the CD4+ cells. In regard to this clone: Its target is unknown.

The junction had 3 bases not matched to a gene; V was cut back by 4 bases and J by 0 bases. CDR3 length: 15 amino acids. Germline CDR1 and CDR2: KGHSH and LQKENI. Assay: immunoSEQ multiplex PCR; the TCRdb copy retains only in-frame clones and omits some. The data contain about a million clones, roughly 70% of them singletons. This sequence was found in a young man in good health. Sequenced input: memory CD4+ T cells sorted from blood. The sample's subset: CD45RA-negative fraction. The genes are TRBV18 and TRBJ1-5; TRBD1 matches at 7 bases. The chain's CDR3 is CASSRDRDSNQPQHF. The CDR3 DNA is TGTGCCAGCTCACGGGACAGAGATAGCAATCAGCCCCAGCATTTT.